The next 17 T cell receptor beta chains were all read from a single sample in a study of CD8 T cells in ankylosing spondylitis (TCRdb year 2017). The library was built by means of 5' RACE. The sequencer listed for this sample is Illumina HiSeq 2500. TCRdb trimmed public reads at Q25 via fastp, called clones via MiXCR and kept in-frame beta chains. Identical CDR3 protein sequences are pooled into one entry, listed with their most common genes and DNA. The sample table holds under 300,000 distinct CDR3 sequences, of which roughly 8.6% were seen once. The ten largest clones represent around 7% of the sample. The sequenced sample consisted of blood, either unsorted or a sorted T cell fraction (not recorded which). These receptors originate from a male donor with ankylosing spondylitis or in good health (not recorded which).

This chain links TRBV5-1 with TRBJ2-5; 9 nucleotides match TRBD1. Per the germline V gene, CDR1 is SGHRS and CDR2 is YFSETQ. After removal of 3 bases from V and 5 bases from J, the junction contained 2 bases not matched to a gene. The CDR3 runs 13 residues. The CDR3: CASSWTGEETQYF. The CDR3 DNA is TGCGCCAGCAGCTGGACAGGGGAGGAGACCCAGTACTTC.

To note about this clonotype: One base away lies a much larger clone, so this may be a sequencing read error. V and J are TRBV2 and TRBJ2-3, with D unresolved. The CDR3 consists of 15 residues. CDR1 SNHLY and CDR2 FYNNEI come from the germline V gene. V was pared by 7 bases and J by 1 base, with 15 bases between. CDR3 in amino acids: CASKHRPWGTDTQYF. CDR3 coding DNA: TGTGCCAGCAAACACCGACCGTGGGGCACAGATACGCAGTATTTT.

This clonotype was seen a single time. The chain links TRBV20-1 to TRBJ2-7; maybe TRBD1 (6 bases). The CDR3 extends over 13 amino acids. The germline V and J ends were trimmed by 5 bases and 2 bases, with 13 bases remaining between them. From germline, CDR1 is DFQATT and CDR2 SNEGSKA (reference sequence). The CDR3 DNA follows: TGCAGTGCTCGCCGAGGGGGTCCCTACGAGCAGTACTTC. This codes for CSARRGGPYEQYF.

This clonotype was seen ten or more times. The chain uses TRBV4-2 and TRBJ2-7; 7 bases align to TRBD2. Germline V gene lookup returns CDR1 LGHNA and CDR2 YNFKEQ. Trimming at V came to 4 bases and at J to 4 bases, leaving 10 bases not matched to a gene. The CDR3 sequence is 15 residues long. The CDR3 DNA is TGTGCCAGCAGCCGAATCCGGGACTACTTGTACGAGCAGTACTTC. It is translated as CASSRIRDYLYEQYF.

The V and J genes are TRBV5-1 and TRBJ2-7; 9 bases align to TRBD1. This CDR3 has 13 residues. J gave up 4 bases and V 4 bases, and 3 bases lay outside the gene matches. Germline assignment: CDR1 SGHRS and CDR2 YFSETQ. CDR3 loop: CASSRDRVYEQYF. The CDR3 coding sequence is TGCGCCAGCAGCCGGGACAGGGTTTACGAGCAGTACTTC.

This clonotype was counted between two and nine times. The chain is built from TRBV5-1 and TRBJ2-6; either TRBD1 or TRBD2 may supply D (5 bases each). Looked up from germline, CDR1 is SGHRS and CDR2 is YFSETQ. V dropped 4 bases and J dropped 3 bases, with 14 bases sitting between them. CDR3 length equals 16 residues. The CDR3 sequence: CASSPGRVNGANVLTF. CDR3 in DNA: TGCGCCAGCAGCCCGGGGCGGGTGAATGGGGCCAACGTCCTGACTTTC.

A few counts support this clonotype. This chain uses TRBV7-9 with TRBJ2-7, with a possible D match to TRBD1 (6 bases). CDR1 and CDR2 (germline): SEHNR, FQNEAQ (reference sequence). With 5 bases removed from V and 2 bases from J, the gap between germline ends came to 7 bases. The CDR3 is 12 amino acids. The CDR3 DNA sequence: TGTGCCAGCAGCGGACAGCCCTACGAGCAGTACTTC. Its protein is CASSGQPYEQYF.

V gene TRBV3-1 combines with J gene TRBJ1-1; D gene ambiguous. Trimming shortened V by 6 bases and J by 9 bases, and 17 bases separated the two germline ends. This CDR3 is 13 amino acids long. Germline V lookup: CDR1 LGHDT, CDR2 YNNKEL (reference sequence). As DNA, the CDR3 is TGTGCCAGCAGTCCCACCGTGGGCCGTAAAGCTTTCTTT. Protein sequence: CASSPTVGRKAFF.

At least ten counts were recorded for this clonotype. CDR3 DNA sequence: TGCAGTGCTATAAGAAGAGCCAGGGGTTGGACTGAAGCTTTCTTT. Protein sequence: CSAIRRARGWTEAFF. V gene TRBV20-1 combines with J gene TRBJ1-1, with a tentative D call TRBD1 (6 bases). The CDR3 is 15 amino acids. CDR1 and CDR2 from the germline V gene are DFQATT and SNEGSKA (reference sequence). Trimming removed 4 bases at V and 5 bases at J, with 20 bases between.

The rearrangement uses TRBV5-1 and TRBJ2-3; 9 bases align to TRBD1. CDR1 is SGHRS and CDR2 is YFSETQ in the germline V gene. The trim removed 6 bases at V and 4 bases at J, leaving 9 bases unmatched. The CDR3 extends over 15 amino acids. In DNA, the CDR3 is TGCGCCAGCAACCAGAGGGACAGGGACGCAGATACGCAGTATTTT. It specifies CASNQRDRDADTQYF.

Ten or more counts support this clonotype. The chain combines TRBV5-6 with TRBJ2-2, with a tentative D call TRBD1 (6 bases). The V gene's germline CDR1 is SGHDT and CDR2 YYEEEE. The CDR3 is 12 amino acids. Trimming cost V 3 bases and J 7 bases, with 7 bases left between them. The CDR3 coding sequence is TGTGCCAGCAGCTCGACAGGCGGGGAGCTGTTTTTT. This sequence encodes CASSSTGGELFF.

This clonotype was counted many times. CDR3 protein: CASSFSREGQFF. CDR3 sequence (DNA): TGTGCCAGCAGTTTCAGCAGGGAGGGGCAGTTCTTC. The chain is built from TRBV12-3 or TRBV12-4 and TRBJ2-1, with 7 bases fitting TRBD2. CDR3 size: 12 residues. Trimming cost V 3 bases and J 12 bases; bases outside gene matches: 5.

This clonotype occurred a few times. The chain carries TRBV5-1 and TRBJ2-5; 12 nucleotides line up with TRBD2. The CDR3 covers 15 residues. J gave up 7 bases and V 3 bases, and 7 bases lay outside the gene matches. In germline, CDR1 is SGHRS, CDR2 YFSETQ. This chain's CDR3 is CASSSTSGRSGTQYF. The CDR3 nucleotides read TGCGCCAGCAGCTCGACTAGCGGGAGAAGCGGGACCCAGTACTTC.

There are a few counts of this clonotype. The chain is built from TRBV5-1 and TRBJ2-5; 12 bases line up with TRBD2. The germline gives CDR1 SGHRS, CDR2 YFSETQ. The CDR3 spans 15 residues. J lost 5 bases, V lost 4 bases, and 6 bases had no gene match. The CDR3 spells CASSMTSGRWETQYF. In nucleotides, the CDR3 is TGCGCCAGCAGCATGACTAGCGGGAGATGGGAGACCCAGTACTTC.

This clonotype showed up many times. This chain links TRBV20-1 with TRBJ2-4, with unresolved D. V was pared by 1 base and J by 8 bases, with 15 bases between. The CDR3 length is 14 residues. The germline CDR1 and CDR2 sequences are DFQATT and SNEGSKA (reference sequence). Here the CDR3 reads CSARAPVGGDIQYF. CDR3 bases: TGCAGTGCTAGAGCCCCGGTGGGTGGGGACATTCAGTACTTC.

Ten or more counts support this clonotype. This chain joins TRBV6-2 or TRBV6-3 and TRBJ1-5, with 12 bases aligning to TRBD1. This CDR3 spans 16 amino acids. CDR1 MNHEY and CDR2 SVGEGT come from the germline V gene. V lost 4 bases, J lost 7 bases, and 8 bases stayed unmatched. The DNA for the CDR3 is TGTGCCAGCAGTTTCCGGGACAGGGGGCGCCGACAGCCCCAGCATTTT. It yields the protein CASSFRDRGRRQPQHF.

This clonotype was observed many times. V usage is TRBV7-3 and J usage is TRBJ2-3, with D possibly being TRBD2 (6 bases). CDR3 length equals 16 residues. The germline V gene encodes CDR1 SGHTA and CDR2 FQGTGA. Trimming pared 5 bases from V and 6 bases from J, leaving 21 bases between. For the CDR3, the DNA is TGTGCCAGCAGCGTTTCGGGACTCACGACGGCGGATACGCAGTATTTT. It is translated as CASSVSGLTTADTQYF.